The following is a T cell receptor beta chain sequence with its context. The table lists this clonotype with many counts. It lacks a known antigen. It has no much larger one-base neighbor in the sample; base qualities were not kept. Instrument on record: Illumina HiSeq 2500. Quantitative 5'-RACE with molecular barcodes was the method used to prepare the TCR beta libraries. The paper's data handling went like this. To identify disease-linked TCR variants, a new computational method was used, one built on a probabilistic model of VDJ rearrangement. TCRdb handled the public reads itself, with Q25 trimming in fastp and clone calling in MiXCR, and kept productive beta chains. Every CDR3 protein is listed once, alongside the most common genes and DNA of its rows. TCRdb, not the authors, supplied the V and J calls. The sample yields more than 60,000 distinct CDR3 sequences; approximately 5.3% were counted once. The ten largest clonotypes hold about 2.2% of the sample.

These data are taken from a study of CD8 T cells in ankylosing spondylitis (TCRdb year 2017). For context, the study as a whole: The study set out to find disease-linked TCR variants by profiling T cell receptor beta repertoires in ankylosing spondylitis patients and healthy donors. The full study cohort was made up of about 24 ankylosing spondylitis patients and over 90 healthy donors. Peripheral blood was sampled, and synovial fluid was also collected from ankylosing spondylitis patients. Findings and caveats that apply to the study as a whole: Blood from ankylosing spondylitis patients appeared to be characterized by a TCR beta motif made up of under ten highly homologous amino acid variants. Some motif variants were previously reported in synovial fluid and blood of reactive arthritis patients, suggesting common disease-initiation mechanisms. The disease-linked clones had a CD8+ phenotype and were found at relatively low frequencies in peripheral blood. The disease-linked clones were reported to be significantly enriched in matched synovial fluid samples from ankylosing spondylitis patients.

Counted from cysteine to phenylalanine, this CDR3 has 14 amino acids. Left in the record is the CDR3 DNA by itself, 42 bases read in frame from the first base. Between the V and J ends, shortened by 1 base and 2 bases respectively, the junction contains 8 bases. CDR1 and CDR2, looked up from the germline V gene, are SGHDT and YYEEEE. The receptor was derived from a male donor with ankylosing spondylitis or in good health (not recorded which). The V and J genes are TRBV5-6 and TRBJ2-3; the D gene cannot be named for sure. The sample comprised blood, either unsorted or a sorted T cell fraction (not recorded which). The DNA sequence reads TGTGCCAGCAGCTTGCTCCGTTACACAGATACGCAGTATTTT. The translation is CASSLLRYTDTQYF. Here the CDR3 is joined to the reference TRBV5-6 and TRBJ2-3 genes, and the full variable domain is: DAGVTQSPTHLIKTRGQQVTLRCSPKSGHDTVSWYQQALGQGPQFIFQYYEEEERQRGNFPDRFSGHQFPNYSSELNVNALLLGDSALYLCASSLLRYTDTQYFGPGTRLTVL.